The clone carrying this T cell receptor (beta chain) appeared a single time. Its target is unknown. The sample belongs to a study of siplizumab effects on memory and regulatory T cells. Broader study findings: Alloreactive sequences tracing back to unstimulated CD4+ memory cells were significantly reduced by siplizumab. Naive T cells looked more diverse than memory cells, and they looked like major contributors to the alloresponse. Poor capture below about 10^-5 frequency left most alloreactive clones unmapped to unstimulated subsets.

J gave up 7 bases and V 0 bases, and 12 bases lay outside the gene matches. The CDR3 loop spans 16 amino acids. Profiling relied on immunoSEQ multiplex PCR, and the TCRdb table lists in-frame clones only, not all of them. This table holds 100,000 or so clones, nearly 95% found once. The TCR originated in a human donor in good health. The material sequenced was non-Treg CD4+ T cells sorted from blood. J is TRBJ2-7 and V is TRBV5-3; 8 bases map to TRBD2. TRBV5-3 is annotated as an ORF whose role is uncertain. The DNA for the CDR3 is TGTGCCAGAAGCTTGGTCAACGAGCGGGGGTACCTAGAGCAGTACTTC. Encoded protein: CARSLVNERGYLEQYF.